This entry features one TCR beta chain sequence. Its antigen specificity is not known. No base quality values were provided; no much bigger clone lies one nucleotide off. For CDR1 and CDR2, the germline V gene (reference sequence) lists LNHDA and SQIVND. A distance of 15 bases separates the germline ends of V and J, which lose 0 bases and 6 bases respectively. The CDR3 covers 16 residues, taking in both the cysteine and the phenylalanine. Just CDR3 DNA is preserved here, 48 bases in frame from base 1. This record belongs to a study of T cells in localized non-small cell lung cancer (dated by TCRdb to about 2020). In the study overall: Comparing tumors with uninvolved tumor-adjacent lungs, the study looked at the T cell repertoires of over 200 patients with early-stage NSCLC. The cohort consisted of around 250 treatment-naive NSCLC patients whose localized lung tumors had been resected. The mean age of the NSCLC patients was about 62 years, with 130 or so men and about a hundred women.

At diagnosis, peripheral blood, uninvolved tumor-adjacent lung and tumor were collected and were preserved as a mix of fresh-frozen and FFPE material. Blood samples were analyzed as peripheral blood mononuclear cells for TCR repertoire profiling. Study-wide conclusions, independent of this receptor: Uninvolved tumor-adjacent lung showed the highest T cell clonality, higher than tumor, which suggests more focused antigenic responses in the uninvolved tumor-adjacent lung. Longer overall survival was associated with higher T cell density in blood, whereas shorter survival was associated with higher clonality in adjacent lung. Multi-region tumor sequencing was not performed, so intratumor heterogeneity could not be excluded. A median of 57 of the top 100 tumor clones turned up in the paired uninvolved adjacent lung, and roughly 28 of those clones also ranked among the top 100 of that same adjacent lung. Because of the exploratory design, TCR variables were selected using unadjusted p-values without false-discovery rate correction.

The immunoSEQ Assay was used to sequence TCR beta CDR3 regions from DNA. The original methods were these. T cell density was computed as TCR beta template counts normalized to usable DNA estimated by amplifying housekeeping genes. Richness was estimated with the preseqR package, extrapolating to 400,000 templates for PBMC samples and 120,000 templates for tissue samples. Clonality was defined as one minus Pielou's evenness. Differential abundance testing on productive amino-acid clonotypes, with a minimum total count of 5 and an alpha of 0.1, was used to identify tissue-enriched TCRs. The Jaccard Index and the Morisita Overlap Index were used to quantify repertoire overlap between compartments. GLIPH grouped TCR beta CDR3s together with public tetramer-defined viral CDR3s, and a viral motif had to include at least three viral sequences and show V-gene enrichment. Drawn from immuneACCESS, this table holds only the in-frame rearrangements with V and J called that TCRdb kept. Clones are partly lost; checked studies trace under half to an unresolved V gene and leave the rest unexplained. Clone size and the V and J calls come from that table; the DNA yielded D and trimming. The table for this sample lists 35,000 to 40,000 clones; roughly four fifths of them were counted only once. The ten largest clones capture 17% of the sample.

The source of this sequence is a male donor aged 60 or older with stage III squamous cell lung carcinoma. The sequence links TRBV19 to TRBJ1-5; the D gene cannot be named for sure. Specimen: peripheral blood, collected before any cancer treatment. The CDR3 reads CASSIEAGTRSQPQHF. The DNA sequence is TGTGCCAGTAGTATAGAAGCAGGTACAAGGTCTCAGCCCCAGCATTTT. The full variable domain, completed from the reference TRBV19 and TRBJ1-5 proteins outside the CDR3, reads DGGITQSPKYLFRKEGQNVTLSCEQNLNHDAMYWYRQDPGQGLRLIYYSQIVNDFQKGDIAEGYSVSREKKESFPLTVTSAQKNPTAFYLCASSIEAGTRSQPQHFGDGTRLSIL.